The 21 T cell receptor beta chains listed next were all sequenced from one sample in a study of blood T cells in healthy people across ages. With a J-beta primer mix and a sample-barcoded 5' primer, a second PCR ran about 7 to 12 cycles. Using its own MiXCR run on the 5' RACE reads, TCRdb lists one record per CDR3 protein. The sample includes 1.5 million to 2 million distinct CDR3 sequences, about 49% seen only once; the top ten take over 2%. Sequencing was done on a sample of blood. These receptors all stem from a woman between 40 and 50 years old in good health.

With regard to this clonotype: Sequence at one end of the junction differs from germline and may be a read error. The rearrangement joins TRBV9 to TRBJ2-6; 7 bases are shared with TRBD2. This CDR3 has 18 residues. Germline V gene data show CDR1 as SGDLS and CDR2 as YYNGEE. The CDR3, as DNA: TGTGCCGGCAGCGTAGGGGAGGGTCCCGGCTCTGGGGCCAACGTCCTGACTTTC. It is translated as CAGSVGEGPGSGANVLTF. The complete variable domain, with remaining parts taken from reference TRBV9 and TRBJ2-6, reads DSGVTQTPKHLITATGQRVTLRCSPRSGDLSVYWYQQSLDQGLQFLIQYYNGEERAKGNILERFSAQQFPDLHSELNLSSLELGDSALYFCAGSVGEGPGSGANVLTFGAGSRLTVL.

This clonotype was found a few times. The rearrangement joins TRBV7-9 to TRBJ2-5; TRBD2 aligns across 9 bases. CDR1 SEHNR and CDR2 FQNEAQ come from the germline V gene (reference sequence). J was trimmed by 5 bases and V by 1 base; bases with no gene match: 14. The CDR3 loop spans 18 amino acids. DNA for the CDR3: TGTGCCAGCAGCTTAGTGAACGTGGCGGGGGGGCCTCCGGAGACCCAGTACTTC. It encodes CASSLVNVAGGPPETQYF. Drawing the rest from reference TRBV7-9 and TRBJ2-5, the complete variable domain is DTGVSQNPRHKITKRGQNVTFRCDPISEHNRLYWYRQTLGQGPEFLTYFQNEAQLEKSRLLSDRFSAERPKGSFSTLEIQRTEQGDSAMYLCASSLVNVAGGPPETQYFGPGTRLLVL.

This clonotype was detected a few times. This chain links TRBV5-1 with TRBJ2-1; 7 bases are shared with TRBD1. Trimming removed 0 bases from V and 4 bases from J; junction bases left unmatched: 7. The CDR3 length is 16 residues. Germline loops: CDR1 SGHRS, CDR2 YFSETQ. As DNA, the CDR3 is TGCGCCAGCAGCTTGGTGGGGACAGAGATATACAATGAGCAGTTCTTC. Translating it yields CASSLVGTEIYNEQFF.

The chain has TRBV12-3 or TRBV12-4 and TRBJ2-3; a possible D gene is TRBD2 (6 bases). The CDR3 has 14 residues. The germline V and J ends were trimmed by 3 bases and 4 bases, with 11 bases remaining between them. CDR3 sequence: CASSFLTGADTQYF. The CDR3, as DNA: TGTGCCAGCAGTTTCCTAACGGGGGCAGATACGCAGTATTTT.

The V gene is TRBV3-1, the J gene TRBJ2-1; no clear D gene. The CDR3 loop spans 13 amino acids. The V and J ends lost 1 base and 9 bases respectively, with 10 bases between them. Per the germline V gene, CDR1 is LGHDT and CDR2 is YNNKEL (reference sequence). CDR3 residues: CASSQASKGEQFF. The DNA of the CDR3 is TGTGCCAGCAGCCAAGCTTCGAAGGGTGAGCAGTTCTTC.

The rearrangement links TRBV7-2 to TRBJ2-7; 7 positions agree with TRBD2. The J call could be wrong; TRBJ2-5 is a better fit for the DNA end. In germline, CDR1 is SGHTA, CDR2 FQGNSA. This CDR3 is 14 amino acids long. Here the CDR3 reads CASSLALWGGTQYF. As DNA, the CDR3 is TGTGCCAGCAGCTTAGCTTTGTGGGGGGGGACCCAGTACTTC.

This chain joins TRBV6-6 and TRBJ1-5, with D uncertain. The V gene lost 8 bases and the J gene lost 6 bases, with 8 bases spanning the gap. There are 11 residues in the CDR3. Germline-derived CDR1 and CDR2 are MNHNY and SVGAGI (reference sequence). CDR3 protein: CASRMGQPQHF. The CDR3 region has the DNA TGTGCCAGCCGAATGGGTCAGCCCCAGCATTTT.

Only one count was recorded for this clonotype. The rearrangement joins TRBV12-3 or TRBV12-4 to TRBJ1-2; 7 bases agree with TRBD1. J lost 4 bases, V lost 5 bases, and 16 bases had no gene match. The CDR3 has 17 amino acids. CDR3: CASSHRGNRIPSYGYTF. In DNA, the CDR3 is TGTGCCAGCAGTCACAGGGGAAATAGGATCCCTTCCTATGGCTACACCTTC.

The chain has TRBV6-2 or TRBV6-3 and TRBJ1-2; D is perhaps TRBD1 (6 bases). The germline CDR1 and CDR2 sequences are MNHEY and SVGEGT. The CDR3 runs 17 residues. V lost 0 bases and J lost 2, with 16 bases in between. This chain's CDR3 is CASSYSKAQGGNYGYTF. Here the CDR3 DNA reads TGTGCCAGCAGTTACTCGAAGGCACAGGGAGGGAACTATGGCTACACCTTC.

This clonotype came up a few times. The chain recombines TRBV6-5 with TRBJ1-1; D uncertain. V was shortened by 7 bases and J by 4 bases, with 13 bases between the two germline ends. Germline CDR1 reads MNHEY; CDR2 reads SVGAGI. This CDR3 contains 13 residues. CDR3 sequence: CASTPYEGTEAFF. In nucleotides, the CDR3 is TGTGCCAGCACTCCCTATGAAGGCACTGAAGCTTTCTTT.

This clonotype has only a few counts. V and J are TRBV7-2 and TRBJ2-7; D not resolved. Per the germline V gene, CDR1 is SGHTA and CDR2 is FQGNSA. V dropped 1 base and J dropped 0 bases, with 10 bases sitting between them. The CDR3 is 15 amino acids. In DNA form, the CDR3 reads TGTGCCAGCAGCTTAGTAGTCACAAGCTCCTACGAGCAGTACTTC. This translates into CASSLVVTSSYEQYF.

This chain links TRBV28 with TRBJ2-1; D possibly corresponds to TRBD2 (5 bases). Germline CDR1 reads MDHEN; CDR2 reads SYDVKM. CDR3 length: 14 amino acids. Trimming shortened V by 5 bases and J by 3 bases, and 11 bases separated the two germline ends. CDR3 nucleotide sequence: TGTGCCAGCAGTGAGAGGACTTACTACAATGAGCAGTTCTTC. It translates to CASSERTYYNEQFF.

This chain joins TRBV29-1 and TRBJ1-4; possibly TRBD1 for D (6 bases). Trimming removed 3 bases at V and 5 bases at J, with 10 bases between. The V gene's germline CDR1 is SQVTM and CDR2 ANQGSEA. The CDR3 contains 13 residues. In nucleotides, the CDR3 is TGCAGCGTTGAGATCACAGGGAATGAAAAACTGTTTTTT. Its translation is CSVEITGNEKLFF.

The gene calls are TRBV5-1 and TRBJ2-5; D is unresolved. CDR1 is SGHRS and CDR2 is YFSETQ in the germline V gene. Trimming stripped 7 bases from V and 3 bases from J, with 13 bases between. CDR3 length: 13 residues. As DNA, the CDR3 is TGCGCCAGCTCGGGTGGTAACGAAGAGACCCAGTACTTC. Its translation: CASSGGNEETQYF.

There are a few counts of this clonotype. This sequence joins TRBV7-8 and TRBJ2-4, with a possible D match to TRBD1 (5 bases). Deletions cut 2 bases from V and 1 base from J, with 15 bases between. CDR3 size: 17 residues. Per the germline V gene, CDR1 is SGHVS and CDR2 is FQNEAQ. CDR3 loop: CASSLLQGRLAKNIQYF. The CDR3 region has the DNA TGTGCCAGCAGCTTACTCCAGGGAAGGTTGGCCAAAAACATTCAGTACTTC.

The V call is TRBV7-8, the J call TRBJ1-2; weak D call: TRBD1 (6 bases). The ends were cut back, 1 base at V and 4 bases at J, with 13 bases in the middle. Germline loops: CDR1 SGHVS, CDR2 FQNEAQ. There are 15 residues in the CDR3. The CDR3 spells CASSLVGGTSYGYTF. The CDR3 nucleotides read TGTGCCAGCAGCTTAGTTGGAGGGACAAGCTATGGCTACACCTTC.

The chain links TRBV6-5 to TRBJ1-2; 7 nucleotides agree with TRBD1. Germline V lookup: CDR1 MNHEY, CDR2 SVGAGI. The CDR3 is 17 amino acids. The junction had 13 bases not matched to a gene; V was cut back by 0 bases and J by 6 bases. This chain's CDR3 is CASSYSSGQGGRNGYTF. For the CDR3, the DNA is TGTGCCAGCAGTTACTCTTCAGGGCAGGGGGGTCGGAATGGCTACACCTTC.

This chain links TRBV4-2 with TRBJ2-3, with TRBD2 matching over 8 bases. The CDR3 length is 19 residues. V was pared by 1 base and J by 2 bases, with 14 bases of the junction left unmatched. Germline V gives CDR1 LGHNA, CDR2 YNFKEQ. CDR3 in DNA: TGTGCCAGCAGCCAAGCCCCCGAAGTACTAGCGGTAAACACAGATACGCAGTATTTT. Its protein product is CASSQAPEVLAVNTDTQYF.

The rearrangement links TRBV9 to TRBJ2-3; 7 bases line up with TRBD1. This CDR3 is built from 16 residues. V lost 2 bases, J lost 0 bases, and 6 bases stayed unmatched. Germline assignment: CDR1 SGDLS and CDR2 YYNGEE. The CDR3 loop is CASSVGQALSTDTQYF. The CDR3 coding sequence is TGTGCCAGCAGCGTCGGACAGGCCCTTAGCACAGATACGCAGTATTTT.

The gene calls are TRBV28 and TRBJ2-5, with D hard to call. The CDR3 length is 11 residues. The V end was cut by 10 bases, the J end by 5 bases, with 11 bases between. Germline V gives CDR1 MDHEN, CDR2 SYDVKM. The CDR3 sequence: CATQLGETQYF. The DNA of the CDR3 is TGTGCCACCCAACTGGGGGAGACCCAGTACTTC.

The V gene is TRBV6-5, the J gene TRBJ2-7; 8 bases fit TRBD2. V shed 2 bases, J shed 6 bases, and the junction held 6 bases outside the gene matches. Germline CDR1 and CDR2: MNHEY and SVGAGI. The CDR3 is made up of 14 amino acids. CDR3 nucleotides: TGTGCCAGCAGTTACCGGGGGGGATTGGGCGAGCAGTACTTC. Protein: CASSYRGGLGEQYF.